The rows below give T cell receptor beta chains drawn from one sample of a study of T cells after yellow fever vaccination. TCRdb ran MiXCR on the 5' RACE reads and lists one entry per CDR3 protein. The table lists 320,000 or so distinct CDR3 sequences, 7% to 9% of them singletons. The material sequenced was PBMCs, taken approximately 40 days after the first yellow fever vaccination. The receptors were gathered from a man between 18 and 29 years old who received the YFV17D yellow fever vaccine. The CDR3 runs from the conserved cysteine through the conserved F or W. D genes are given only for firm matches. A clone size is listed for some rows: how often the clone was seen (once, few, many), or a class if it is expanded.

V	size	J	D	CDR3	DNA
TRBV4-1	.	TRBJ2-5	.	CASSRSPGNQETQYF	TGCGCCAGCAGCCGCAGCCCGGGGAACCAAGAGACCCAGTACTTC
TRBV27	few	TRBJ1-3	.	CASSFWGPGNTIYF	TGTGCCAGCAGTTTTTGGGGGCCCGGAAACACCATATATTTT
TRBV5-1	.	TRBJ2-1	TRBD2	CASSKGLAVNNEQFF	TGCGCCAGCAGCAAAGGACTAGCGGTAAACAATGAGCAGTTCTTC
TRBV5-6	few	TRBJ2-2	.	CASSEAGGELFF	TGTGCCAGCAGCGAGGCAGGCGGGGAGCTGTTTTTT
TRBV29-1	.	TRBJ2-1	TRBD1	CSVEPGQGFVEQFF	TGCAGCGTTGAGCCGGGACAGGGGTTTGTTGAGCAGTTCTTC
TRBV24-1	.	TRBJ2-3	.	CATSDWEGEDTQYF	TGTGCCACCAGTGATTGGGAAGGGGAAGATACGCAGTATTTT
TRBV20-1	.	TRBJ1-6	.	CSAPWHWNDLNSPLHF	TGCAGTGCGCCGTGGCACTGGAATGATCTTAATTCACCCCTCCACTTT
TRBV5-4	few	TRBJ2-2	TRBD1	CASSSPGQGATGELFF	TGTGCCAGCAGCTCCCCGGGACAGGGGGCGACCGGGGAGCTGTTTTTT
TRBV12-3/TRBV12-4	.	TRBJ2-2	TRBD2	CASSLGGGHRTGELFF	TGTGCCAGCAGCCTCGGGGGGGGCCATAGGACCGGGGAGCTGTTTTTT
TRBV9	.	TRBJ2-5	.	CASSVGLRETQYF	TGTGCCAGCAGCGTAGGATTGAGAGAGACCCAGTACTTC
TRBV7-9	few	TRBJ2-3	.	CASSLAQGMIADTQYF	TGTGCCAGCAGCTTAGCGCAGGGAATGATTGCAGATACGCAGTATTTT
TRBV19	.	TRBJ2-7	.	CASSPGPFLQYF	TGTGCCAGTAGTCCGGGGCCTTTTTTGCAGTACTTC
TRBV3-1	.	TRBJ2-7	.	CASSRVIHEQYF	TGTGCCAGCAGCCGTGTCATTCACGAGCAGTACTTC
TRBV5-6	.	TRBJ2-5	TRBD2	CASSFWTSETQYF	TGTGCCAGCAGCTTCTGGACTAGCGAGACCCAGTACTTC
TRBV29-1	.	TRBJ2-3	TRBD2	CSLWRGSGGATDTQYF	TGCAGCCTCTGGCGAGGGAGCGGGGGGGCGACAGATACGCAGTATTTT
TRBV7-9	.	TRBJ1-1	.	CASSLKGRGRLNTEAFF	TGTGCCAGCAGCTTAAAAGGTCGGGGTAGGTTGAACACTGAAGCTTTCTTT
TRBV12-3/TRBV12-4	.	TRBJ2-1	.	CASSSWPQQFF	TGTGCCAGCAGTTCATGGCCCCAGCAGTTCTTC
TRBV12-3/TRBV12-4	.	TRBJ2-7	.	CASSRTGFYEQYF	TGTGCCAGCAGTCGTACAGGGTTTTACGAGCAGTACTTC
TRBV5-6	.	TRBJ2-3	TRBD2	CASSLDVAGHSTDTQYF	TGTGCCAGCAGCTTGGATGTAGCGGGGCACAGCACAGATACGCAGTATTTT
TRBV7-2	many	TRBJ1-6	.	CASSLQAVRGAADNSPLHF	TGTGCCAGCAGCTTACAGGCAGTAAGGGGGGCCGCGGATAATTCACCCCTCCACTTT
TRBV7-2	few	TRBJ2-1	.	CASSLGGGVVEQFF	TGTGCCAGCAGCTTAGGAGGGGGGGTCGTTGAGCAGTTCTTC
TRBV21-1	many	TRBJ2-3	.	CASSPSLAHTDTQYF	TGTGCCAGCAGTCCTTCTCTAGCGCACACAGATACGCAGTATTTT
TRBV4-2	.	TRBJ1-2	.	CASSRSPDGYTF	TGTGCCAGCAGCCGATCACCGGACGGCTACACCTTC
TRBV24-1	.	TRBJ2-2	.	CATSEGSGNTGELFF	TGTGCCACCAGTGAAGGCTCAGGGAACACCGGGGAGCTGTTTTTT
TRBV7-2	.	TRBJ2-1	TRBD2	CASSLTRGGRRVEQFF	TGTGCCAGCAGCTTAACACGGGGGGGCCGCCGGGTTGAGCAGTTCTTC
TRBV12-3/TRBV12-4	.	TRBJ2-1	TRBD2	CASGATSGYNEQFF	TGTGCCAGCGGGGCGACTAGCGGGTACAATGAGCAGTTCTTC
TRBV30	.	TRBJ1-6	.	CAWRTGHSPLHF	TGTGCCTGGAGGACGGGCCATTCACCCCTCCACTTT
TRBV13	.	TRBJ2-7	.	CAGSLRGIAYEQYF	TGTGCCGGCAGCTTACGAGGGATAGCCTACGAGCAGTACTTC
TRBV20-1	.	TRBJ1-2	.	CSARQVLNYGYTF	TGCAGTGCCCGACAGGTCCTGAACTATGGCTACACCTTC
TRBV19	few	TRBJ1-5	.	CATTGRRTEAQHF	TGTGCCACGACGGGCAGACGGACCGAGGCCCAGCATTTT
TRBV7-2	.	TRBJ2-1	.	CASIGRGSSYNEQFF	TGTGCCAGCATAGGACGGGGGAGCTCCTACAATGAGCAGTTCTTC
TRBV29-1	.	TRBJ2-5	.	CSVDGQETQYF	TGCAGCGTTGACGGCCAAGAGACCCAGTACTTC
TRBV5-1	few	TRBJ1-1	.	CASSLEGTPVTEAFF	TGCGCCAGCAGCTTGGAGGGGACCCCTGTGACTGAAGCTTTCTTT
TRBV5-1	many	TRBJ2-7	TRBD1	CASAMVGQGYEQYF	TGCGCCAGCGCCATGGTCGGACAGGGCTACGAGCAGTACTTC
TRBV20-1	.	TRBJ2-5	.	CSAREWSAETQYF	TGCAGTGCTCGCGAGTGGAGTGCCGAGACCCAGTACTTC
TRBV20-1	.	TRBJ2-3	.	CSARVFGTADYTQYF	TGCAGTGCTAGAGTTTTCGGGACGGCGGATTATACGCAGTATTTT
TRBV5-1	few	TRBJ2-6	.	CASSLVGGSGVGANVLTF	TGCGCCAGCAGCTTGGTTGGTGGTTCGGGGGTTGGGGCCAACGTCCTGACTTTC
TRBV11-2	.	TRBJ2-7	.	CASSFGEGAYEQYF	TGTGCCAGCAGCTTCGGGGAGGGGGCTTACGAGCAGTACTTC
TRBV29-1	few	TRBJ2-3	.	CSGDTQYF	TGCAGCGGTGATACGCAGTATTTT
TRBV20-1	.	TRBJ2-4	.	CSAPDQKKNIQYF	TGCAGTGCCCCGGACCAGAAAAAAAACATTCAGTACTTC
TRBV7-9	.	TRBJ2-1	.	CASSLVLAPSRLKF	TGTGCCAGCAGCTTAGTACTAGCTCCCTCACGGTTAAAATTC
TRBV9	few	TRBJ1-1	.	CASSVGGATTEAFF	TGTGCCAGCAGCGTAGGAGGGGCTACCACTGAAGCTTTCTTT
TRBV20-1	many	TRBJ2-5	.	CSAPRGSQETQYF	TGCAGTGCTCCACGGGGGAGCCAAGAGACCCAGTACTTC
TRBV7-9	many	TRBJ1-1	TRBD1	CASSLRGQGNTEAFF	TGTGCCAGCAGCTTACGAGGACAGGGGAACACTGAAGCTTTCTTT
TRBV12-3/TRBV12-4	.	TRBJ2-1	.	CASSWGISYNEQFF	TGTGCCAGCTCGTGGGGGATCTCCTACAATGAGCAGTTCTTC
TRBV12-3/TRBV12-4	few	TRBJ2-1	TRBD1	CASSPGTVSYNEQFF	TGTGCCAGCAGCCCCGGGACAGTGTCCTACAATGAGCAGTTCTTC
TRBV5-1	.	TRBJ2-4	TRBD1	CASSLGDRGSKNIQYF	TGCGCCAGCAGCTTGGGCGACAGGGGTTCCAAAAACATTCAGTACTTC